This is a list of T cell receptor beta chains from one sample in a study of Graves' ophthalmopathy and Graves' hyperthyroidism. TCRdb analysed the multiplex PCR reads with MiXCR anew, one entry per CDR3 protein. The sample lists a few hundred thousand distinct CDR3 sequences; 35% to 45% were seen once. Material: peripheral blood or thyroid tissue (not recorded which). The source of these receptors is an adult man with Graves' hyperthyroidism. CDR3s include the opening cysteine and the closing phenylalanine or tryptophan. Fields, in order: clone size, J gene, V gene, D gene, CDR3 DNA, CDR3 protein. D genes are given only for firm matches. Clone size, where shown, is once, few, many, or a class for clones that have expanded.

clone size: -
J gene: TRBJ2-5
V gene: TRBV2
D gene: -
CDR3 DNA: TGTGCCAGCAGCACAGGAAGGGGGGCCCAGTACTTC
CDR3 protein: CASSTGRGAQYF

clone size: many
J gene: TRBJ1-2
V gene: TRBV14
D gene: -
CDR3 DNA: TGTGCCAGCAGCCAAGATATCGGGGGGTTCTATGGCTACACCTTC
CDR3 protein: CASSQDIGGFYGYTF

clone size: many
J gene: TRBJ1-1
V gene: TRBV6-6
D gene: -
CDR3 DNA: TGTGCCAGCAGTGAGGTAGCTGAAGCTTTCTTT
CDR3 protein: CASSEVAEAFF

clone size: -
J gene: TRBJ1-4
V gene: TRBV7-2
D gene: -
CDR3 DNA: TGTGCCAGCAGCCTTGCAGTGGGGGGACTGTTTTTT
CDR3 protein: CASSLAVGGLFF

clone size: few
J gene: TRBJ2-3
V gene: TRBV14
D gene: -
CDR3 DNA: TGTGCCAGCAGCCAACTGGGGAAGTTCACAGATACGCAGTATTTT
CDR3 protein: CASSQLGKFTDTQYF

clone size: -
J gene: TRBJ1-1
V gene: TRBV6-5
D gene: -
CDR3 DNA: TGTGCCAGCAGCTGGACCCGGTTCAACACTGAAGCTTTCTTT
CDR3 protein: CASSWTRFNTEAFF

clone size: many
J gene: TRBJ1-1
V gene: TRBV29-1
D gene: -
CDR3 DNA: TGCAGCGTTACAGGTTCCTTCGGGAACACTGAAGCTTTCTTT
CDR3 protein: CSVTGSFGNTEAFF

clone size: many
J gene: TRBJ1-1
V gene: TRBV6-6
D gene: -
CDR3 DNA: TGTGCCAGCAGTTACGGGCAGGTAACTTTCTTT
CDR3 protein: CASSYGQVTFF

clone size: many
J gene: TRBJ1-1
V gene: TRBV5-1
D gene: -
CDR3 DNA: TGCGCCAGCAGCTTGTACGGGGGAGACACTGAAGCTTTCTTT
CDR3 protein: CASSLYGGDTEAFF

clone size: -
J gene: TRBJ2-5
V gene: TRBV3-1
D gene: TRBD2
CDR3 DNA: TGTGCCAGCTACGGACTAGCGGGACAAGAGACCCAGTACTTC
CDR3 protein: CASYGLAGQETQYF

clone size: -
J gene: TRBJ2-7
V gene: TRBV9
D gene: -
CDR3 DNA: TGTGCCAGCAGCGTGTTGGGGCAGTACTTC
CDR3 protein: CASSVLGQYF

clone size: -
J gene: TRBJ1-5
V gene: TRBV7-9
D gene: -
CDR3 DNA: TGTGCCAGCAACTTATTAGGTAGCAATCAGCCCCAGCATTTT
CDR3 protein: CASNLLGSNQPQHF

clone size: -
J gene: TRBJ1-4
V gene: TRBV7-8
D gene: -
CDR3 DNA: TGTGCCAGCAGCTTGTCCCGGGACGGTGAAAAACTGTTTTTT
CDR3 protein: CASSLSRDGEKLFF

clone size: many
J gene: TRBJ2-7
V gene: TRBV27
D gene: -
CDR3 DNA: TGTGCCAGCAGCACGGACGATACCTACGAGCAGTACTTC
CDR3 protein: CASSTDDTYEQYF

clone size: -
J gene: TRBJ2-4
V gene: TRBV20-1
D gene: TRBD2
CDR3 DNA: TGCAGTGCAGTCCCTAGCGGCAGGAGCGGAAACATTCAGTACTTC
CDR3 protein: CSAVPSGRSGNIQYF

clone size: -
J gene: TRBJ1-4
V gene: TRBV6-6
D gene: TRBD1
CDR3 DNA: TGTGCCAGCAGAAAACGAGGACAGGCAACTAATGAAAAACTGTTTTTT
CDR3 protein: CASRKRGQATNEKLFF

clone size: -
J gene: TRBJ2-2
V gene: TRBV6-5
D gene: -
CDR3 DNA: TGTGCCAGCAGTTACTCGATGGTATATACCGGGGAGCTGTTTTTT
CDR3 protein: CASSYSMVYTGELFF

clone size: -
J gene: TRBJ2-5
V gene: TRBV9
D gene: TRBD2
CDR3 DNA: TGTGCCAGCAGCGTAGCGAGTCAGGGAGGGGAGACCCAGTACTTC
CDR3 protein: CASSVASQGGETQYF

clone size: -
J gene: TRBJ1-1
V gene: TRBV7-9
D gene: TRBD1
CDR3 DNA: TGTGCCAGCAGCTTCCGGGACAGGGAAACTGAAGCTTTCTTT
CDR3 protein: CASSFRDRETEAFF

clone size: few
J gene: TRBJ1-5
V gene: TRBV12-3/TRBV12-4
D gene: -
CDR3 DNA: TGTGCCAGCAGTTCGGGACTTTACGGCAATCAGCCCCAGCATTTT
CDR3 protein: CASSSGLYGNQPQHF

clone size: -
J gene: TRBJ1-1
V gene: TRBV29-1
D gene: -
CDR3 DNA: TGCAGCCACGACCCCCCAGGGTACACTGAAGCTTTCTTT
CDR3 protein: CSHDPPGYTEAFF

clone size: -
J gene: TRBJ2-7
V gene: TRBV11-1
D gene: TRBD1
CDR3 DNA: TGTGCCAGCAGCTTCCGGGACAGGGGGCGCTGGTTCTACGAGCAGTACTTC
CDR3 protein: CASSFRDRGRWFYEQYF

clone size: few
J gene: TRBJ2-7
V gene: TRBV5-1
D gene: TRBD1
CDR3 DNA: TGTGCCACCCAGGGGGACAGGGCCGCGATCTCCTACGAGCAGTACTTC
CDR3 protein: CATQGDRAAISYEQYF

clone size: -
J gene: TRBJ1-1
V gene: TRBV29-1
D gene: TRBD1
CDR3 DNA: TGCAGCTATAACAGGGGTGGTCCGAACACTGAAGCTTTCTTT
CDR3 protein: CSYNRGGPNTEAFF

clone size: few
J gene: TRBJ1-1
V gene: TRBV28
D gene: -
CDR3 DNA: TGTGCCAGCAGTTTACACGGCGGGAACACTGAAGCTTTCTTT
CDR3 protein: CASSLHGGNTEAFF

clone size: -
J gene: TRBJ2-5
V gene: TRBV15
D gene: -
CDR3 DNA: TGTGCCACCAGCAGCGGACAGTCGGAGACCCAGTACTTC
CDR3 protein: CATSSGQSETQYF

clone size: many
J gene: TRBJ1-4
V gene: TRBV5-1
D gene: -
CDR3 DNA: TGCGCCAGCAGCTACGGCACAGATGAAAAACTGTTTTTT
CDR3 protein: CASSYGTDEKLFF

clone size: -
J gene: TRBJ1-2
V gene: TRBV29-1
D gene: -
CDR3 DNA: TGCAGCGTTGTACGGGGGGCGGAAGGCTACACCTTC
CDR3 protein: CSVVRGAEGYTF

clone size: -
J gene: TRBJ2-5
V gene: TRBV28
D gene: -
CDR3 DNA: TGTGCCAGCAGGGATACAGTGTACCAAGAGACCCAGTACTTC
CDR3 protein: CASRDTVYQETQYF

clone size: -
J gene: TRBJ1-4
V gene: TRBV6-4
D gene: -
CDR3 DNA: TGTGCCAGCAGTGGGGGACGGACTAATAATGAAAAACTGTTTTTT
CDR3 protein: CASSGGRTNNEKLFF

clone size: -
J gene: TRBJ2-5
V gene: TRBV7-2
D gene: TRBD1
CDR3 DNA: TGTGCCAGCGTGGGGACAGGGGCTGTTCCTCAAGAGACCCAGTACTTC
CDR3 protein: CASVGTGAVPQETQYF